The 21 T cell receptor beta chains presented below share a single source sample, sequenced in a study of early T cells in non-severe SARS-CoV-2 infection. TCRdb reprocessed the 5' RACE reads via MiXCR and lists one record per CDR3 protein. This sample has around 62,000 distinct CDR3 sequences, with roughly 12% found just once. The sequenced material came from whole blood. The receptors were gathered from an adult who was a healthcare worker with PCR-confirmed SARS-CoV-2 infection or an uninfected control (not recorded which).

J is TRBJ2-7 and V is TRBV10-1; D ambiguous. This CDR3 is built from 12 residues. CDR1 WNHNN and CDR2 SYGVQD come from the germline V gene (reference sequence). V lost 0 bases and J 4 bases, leaving 4 bases between the germline ends. The CDR3 sequence is CASSESMYEQYF. CDR3 sequence (DNA): TGCGCCAGCAGTGAGTCCATGTACGAGCAGTACTTC.

This sequence joins TRBV18 and TRBJ1-1, with 7 bases aligning to TRBD1. Germline V lookup: CDR1 KGHSH, CDR2 LQKENI. V trimming: 1 base; J trimming: 0 bases; junction bases outside the gene matches: 5. The CDR3 covers 16 residues. The CDR3 DNA is TGTGCCAGCTCACCACGAAAGGGACAGATGAACACTGAAGCTTTCTTT. This codes for CASSPRKGQMNTEAFF. The full variable domain, its missing parts supplied by reference TRBV18 and TRBJ1-1, is NAGVMQNPRHLVRRRGQEARLRCSPMKGHSHVYWYRQLPEEGLKFMVYLQKENIIDESGMPKERFSAEFPKEGPSILRIQQVVRGDSAAYFCASSPRKGQMNTEAFFGQGTRLTVV.

This sequence joins TRBV5-4 and TRBJ1-1; D unclear. The germline V gene has CDR1 SGHNT and CDR2 YYREEE (reference sequence). The CDR3 runs to 11 residues. V was shortened by 5 bases and J by 3 bases, with 5 bases between the two germline ends. The CDR3 region is CASSDDTEAFF. The CDR3 DNA reads as TGTGCCAGCAGTGATGACACTGAAGCTTTCTTT.

This chain connects TRBV18 to TRBJ2-7; tentative D call: TRBD2 (5 bases). Germline V CDR1 and CDR2: KGHSH, LQKENI. This CDR3 has 15 amino acids. V was shortened by 0 bases and J by 2 bases, with 11 bases between the two germline ends. The CDR3 protein is CASSPPNGITYEQYF. DNA for the CDR3: TGTGCCAGCTCACCACCGAACGGGATAACCTACGAGCAGTACTTC.

The chain recombines TRBV2 with TRBJ2-1, with 9 bases lining up with TRBD2. Trimming took 2 bases from V and 9 from J; bases not matched to a gene: 5. CDR3 length: 14 residues. Per germline, CDR1 SNHLY and CDR2 FYNNEI. The CDR3 spells CASSELAGRIEQFF. CDR3 nucleotides: TGTGCCAGCAGTGAACTAGCGGGACGGATTGAGCAGTTCTTC.

The chain has TRBV4-2 and TRBJ2-7; 11 positions match TRBD2. Looked up from germline, CDR1 is LGHNA and CDR2 is YNFKEQ. This CDR3 spans 15 amino acids. With V trimmed by 2 bases and J by 2 bases, 2 bases remained unmatched. CDR3 sequence reads: CASSQLAGGPYEQYF. The CDR3 nucleotides are TGTGCCAGCAGCCAACTAGCGGGAGGCCCCTACGAGCAGTACTTC.

The table lists this clonotype with a few counts. The chain joins TRBV5-1 to TRBJ2-7; TRBD1 agrees at 8 bases. The germline V gene has CDR1 SGHRS and CDR2 YFSETQ. With 1 base clipped from V and 2 bases from J, the junction kept 5 bases outside the gene matches. This CDR3 is 15 amino acids long. CDR3: CASSLSQGAAYEQYF. The CDR3 coding sequence is TGCGCCAGCAGCTTGTCTCAGGGGGCCGCCTACGAGCAGTACTTC.

The chain links TRBV11-2 to TRBJ2-7, with D perhaps being TRBD1 or TRBD2 (5 bases each). From germline, CDR1 is SGHAT and CDR2 FQNNGV. With 5 bases removed from V and 2 bases from J, the gap between germline ends came to 16 bases. The CDR3 consists of 15 residues. CDR3: CASSPRPGQPYEQYF. The CDR3 DNA reads TGTGCCAGCAGCCCCCGCCCGGGGCAGCCCTACGAGCAGTACTTC.

This clonotype showed up many times. The chain couples TRBV7-9 to TRBJ2-4; 12 bases map to TRBD1. The germline CDR1 and CDR2 sequences are SEHNR and FQNEAQ (reference sequence). The CDR3 runs to 15 residues. Trimming cost V 6 bases and J 5 bases; bases outside gene matches: 5. The CDR3 protein is CASSLGTGGENIQYF. The CDR3 DNA is TGTGCCAGCAGTCTCGGGACAGGGGGCGAAAACATTCAGTACTTC. The whole variable domain, remainder taken from reference TRBV7-9 and TRBJ2-4, is DTGVSQNPRHKITKRGQNVTFRCDPISEHNRLYWYRQTLGQGPEFLTYFQNEAQLEKSRLLSDRFSAERPKGSFSTLEIQRTEQGDSAMYLCASSLGTGGENIQYFGAGTRLSVL.

The V and J genes are TRBV15 and TRBJ2-3, with no clear D. Germline CDR1 LNHNV, CDR2 YYDKDF (reference sequence). V dropped 8 bases and J dropped 0 bases, with 12 bases sitting between them. The CDR3 covers 14 residues. CDR3 in DNA: TGTGCCACCCGCCTATGGCTAAGCACAGATACGCAGTATTTT. This translates into CATRLWLSTDTQYF.

The chain employs TRBV10-3 and TRBJ2-5, with TRBD1 matching 7 bases. Germline loops: CDR1 ENHRY, CDR2 SYGVKD. The CDR3 is made up of 13 amino acids. With 5 bases clipped from V and 2 bases from J, the junction kept 2 bases outside the gene matches. CDR3 sequence: CAISRQGQETQYF. The CDR3 nucleotides are TGTGCCATCAGTCGACAGGGACAAGAGACCCAGTACTTC.

The chain employs TRBV24-1 and TRBJ2-3; 7 nucleotides line up with TRBD1. The CDR3 runs to 14 residues. The germline V gene has CDR1 KGHDR and CDR2 SFDVKD. V lost 9 bases to trimming and J lost 1 base; unmatched junction nucleotides: 6. The CDR3 is CATGRTGRTDTQYF. In nucleotides, the CDR3 is TGTGCCACCGGACGGACAGGACGCACAGATACGCAGTATTTT.

This chain connects TRBV28 to TRBJ2-7, with 8 bases identical to TRBD1. The CDR3 runs to 16 residues. V shed 2 bases, J shed 2 bases, and the junction held 8 bases outside the gene matches. Per germline, CDR1 MDHEN and CDR2 SYDVKM. For the CDR3, the DNA is TGTGCCAGCAGTTTACCAGGACAGGGCAGGGCCTACGAGCAGTACTTC. Translation gives CASSLPGQGRAYEQYF. The variable domain in full, completed from reference TRBV28 and TRBJ2-7, reads DVKVTQSSRYLVKRTGEKVFLECVQDMDHENMFWYRQDPGLGLRLIYFSYDVKMKEKGDIPEGYSVSREKKERFSLILESASTNQTSMYLCASSLPGQGRAYEQYFGPGTRLTVT.

Only a few counts were recorded for this clonotype. The chain carries TRBV29-1 and TRBJ1-2; D possibly corresponds to TRBD1 (5 bases). This CDR3 has 13 amino acids. Between the trimmed V and J ends, which lost 6 bases and 9 bases, there was a span of 20 bases. Germline CDR1 is SQVTM and CDR2 is ANQGSEA. CDR3 protein: CSVQGESQWRYTF. CDR3 DNA sequence: TGCAGCGTCCAAGGGGAGTCCCAGTGGCGCTACACCTTC.

V is TRBV7-3 and J is TRBJ2-3; 8 bases line up with TRBD1. This CDR3 region has 14 residues. V shed 5 bases, J shed 8 bases, and the junction held 9 bases outside the gene matches. CDR1 SGHTA and CDR2 FQGTGA come from the germline V gene. CDR3 in DNA: TGTGCCAGCAGCCTAGGACAGGGAAGGGGTACGCAGTATTTT. Its protein is CASSLGQGRGTQYF.

This chain joins TRBV7-6 and TRBJ2-5; 7 bases fit TRBD2. Germline CDR1 SGHVS, CDR2 FNYEAQ. V lost 5 bases to trimming and J lost 1 base; unmatched junction nucleotides: 4. This CDR3 is 14 amino acids long. In DNA, the CDR3 is TGTGCCAGCAGCCGAAGCGGGACCCAAGAGACCCAGTACTTC. It is translated as CASSRSGTQETQYF. The variable domain in full, with the rest retrieved from reference TRBV7-6 and TRBJ2-5, is GAGVSQSPRYKVTKRGQDVALRCDPISGHVSLYWYRQALGQGPEFLTYFNYEAQQDKSGLPNDRFSAERPEGSISTLTIQRTEQRDSAMYRCASSRSGTQETQYFGPGTRLLVL.

This clonotype was counted a few times. This chain's CDR3 is CASSPYSSGTDTQYF. The CDR3 region has the DNA TGTGCCAGCAGCCCCTACAGCTCGGGCACAGATACGCAGTATTTT. The rearrangement links TRBV14 to TRBJ2-3, with D uncertain. V lost 4 bases and J lost 1, with 12 bases in between. This CDR3 is built from 15 residues. CDR1 is SGHDN, CDR2 FVKESK, per germline.

The chain is built from TRBV18 and TRBJ2-1; 8 bases are a match to TRBD1. The CDR3 has 12 residues. Per the germline V gene, CDR1 is KGHSH and CDR2 is LQKENI. After removal of 8 bases from V and 9 bases from J, the junction contained 6 bases not matched to a gene. The CDR3 DNA sequence: TGTGCCAGCCACAGGGGGACACCTGAGCAGTTCTTC. It is translated as CASHRGTPEQFF.

The chain combines TRBV28 with TRBJ1-5, with no clear D. V was trimmed by 8 bases and J by 1 base, leaving 12 bases between them. Germline V gene data show CDR1 as MDHEN and CDR2 as SYDVKM. CDR3 size: 14 residues. CDR3 sequence: CASGSPRSNQPQHF. In DNA form, the CDR3 reads TGTGCCAGCGGGAGTCCTCGGAGCAATCAGCCCCAGCATTTT.

This clonotype was found many times. The rearrangement uses TRBV7-3 and TRBJ2-2; 7 bases match TRBD2. Germline loops: CDR1 SGHTA, CDR2 FQGTGA. V was pared by 5 bases and J by 2 bases, with 8 bases of the junction left unmatched. The CDR3 length is 16 residues. As DNA, the CDR3 is TGTGCCAGCAGCCCCGGGGGGACGTCAAACACCGGGGAGCTGTTTTTT. Encoded protein: CASSPGGTSNTGELFF.

This clonotype was seen at least ten times. The chain joins TRBV5-4 to TRBJ2-2; tentatively, D is TRBD1 or TRBD2 (5 bases each). V was pared by 4 bases and J by 4 bases, with 8 bases between. Germline loops: CDR1 SGHNT, CDR2 YYREEE (reference sequence). The CDR3 loop spans 13 amino acids. DNA of the CDR3: TGTGCCAGCAGCAGGGACGGCACCGGGGAGCTGTTTTTT. This sequence encodes CASSRDGTGELFF.